This TCR beta chain appears in the sequencing data of a study of blood T cell repertoires in COVID-19. Overall study context: The origin of the acute and convalescent COVID-19 samples was the United States, Italy and Spain. From T cells, B-cell-depleted T cells, or PBMCs came the material, which was cDNA or gDNA.

This CDR3 has 13 amino acids. Trimming pared 0 bases from V and 4 bases from J, leaving 5 bases between. The germline V gene encodes CDR1 SGHNT and CDR2 YENEEA. Authors' analysis steps: From reference gene primer amplification, estimates of nucleated cell counts were derived. Assay used: immunoSEQ multiplex PCR; TCRdb lists only in-frame clones, some missing. V, J and clone size are taken as reported in that table, and D and trimming were inferred from the DNA itself. The sample yields over 65,000 clones, 65% to 90% seen once. It was during active infection that Seattle patients were enrolled and then longitudinally followed.

The clonotype originates from a man older than 75 with COVID-19, enrolled during active disease. This rearrangement joins TRBV11-3 to TRBJ2-3; D unresolved. Material for sequencing was peripheral blood. CDR3 amino acids: CASSLDTADTQYF. For the CDR3, the DNA is TGTGCCAGCAGCTTAGACACAGCAGATACGCAGTATTTT.